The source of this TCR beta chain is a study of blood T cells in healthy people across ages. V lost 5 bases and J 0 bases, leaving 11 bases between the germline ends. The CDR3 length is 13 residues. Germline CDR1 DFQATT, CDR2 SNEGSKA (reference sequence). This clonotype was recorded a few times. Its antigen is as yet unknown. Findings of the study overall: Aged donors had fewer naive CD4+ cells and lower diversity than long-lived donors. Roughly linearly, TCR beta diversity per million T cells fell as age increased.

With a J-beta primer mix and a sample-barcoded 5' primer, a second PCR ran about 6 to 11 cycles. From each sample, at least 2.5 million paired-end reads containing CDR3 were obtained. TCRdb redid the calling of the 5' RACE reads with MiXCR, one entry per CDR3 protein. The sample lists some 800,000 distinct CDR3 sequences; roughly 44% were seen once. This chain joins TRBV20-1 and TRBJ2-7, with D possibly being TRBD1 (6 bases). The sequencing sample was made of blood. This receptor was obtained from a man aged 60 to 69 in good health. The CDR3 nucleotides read TGCAGTGCTGGTGGGACAAGCTCCTACGAGCAGTACTTC. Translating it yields CSAGGTSSYEQYF.